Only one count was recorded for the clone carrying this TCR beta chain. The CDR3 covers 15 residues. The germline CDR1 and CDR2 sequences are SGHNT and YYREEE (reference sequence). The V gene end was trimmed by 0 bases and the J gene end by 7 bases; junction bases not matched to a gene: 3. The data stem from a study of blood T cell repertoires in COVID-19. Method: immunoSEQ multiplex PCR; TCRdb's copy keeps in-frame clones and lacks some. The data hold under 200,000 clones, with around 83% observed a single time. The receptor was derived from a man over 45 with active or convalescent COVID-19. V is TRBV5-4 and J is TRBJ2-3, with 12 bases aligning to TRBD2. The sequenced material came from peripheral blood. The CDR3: CASSLVLAGGNTQYF. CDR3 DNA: TGTGCCAGCAGCTTGGTACTAGCGGGGGGCAATACGCAGTATTTT. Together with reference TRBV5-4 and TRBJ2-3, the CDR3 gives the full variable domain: ETGVTQSPTHLIKTRGQQVTLRCSSQSGHNTVSWYQQALGQGPQFIFQYYREEENGRGNFPPRFSGLQFPNYSSELNVNALELDDSALYLCASSLVLAGGNTQYFGPGTRLTVL.